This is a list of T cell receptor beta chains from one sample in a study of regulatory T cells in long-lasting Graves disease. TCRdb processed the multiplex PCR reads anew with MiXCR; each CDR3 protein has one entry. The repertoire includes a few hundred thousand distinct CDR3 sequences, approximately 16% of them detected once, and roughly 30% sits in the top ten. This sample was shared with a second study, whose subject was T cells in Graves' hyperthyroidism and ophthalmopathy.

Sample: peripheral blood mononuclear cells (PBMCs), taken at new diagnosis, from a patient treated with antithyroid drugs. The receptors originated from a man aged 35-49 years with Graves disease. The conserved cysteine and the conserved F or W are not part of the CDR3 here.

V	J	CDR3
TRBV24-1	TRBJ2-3	ATSDSRGGDTQY
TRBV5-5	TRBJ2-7	ASSFGQGWPSISYEQY
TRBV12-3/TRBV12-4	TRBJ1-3	ASSPGPSVGNTIY
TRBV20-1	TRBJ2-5	SAGQYQETQY
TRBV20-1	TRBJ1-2	SARGQGIHYGYT
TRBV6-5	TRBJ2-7	ASSYRIDGEQY
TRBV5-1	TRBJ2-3	ASSLGQVITDTQY
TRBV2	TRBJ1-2	ASSEKAGWDGYT
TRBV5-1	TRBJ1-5	ASSLQGFGPQH
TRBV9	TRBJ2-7	ASSAGQGYQY
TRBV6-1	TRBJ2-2	ASIKHSEIGELF
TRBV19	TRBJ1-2	ASSTSGGSYPFDYT
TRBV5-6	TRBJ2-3	ASSFFAGNTDTQY
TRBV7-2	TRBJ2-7	ASSGGRGYYEQY
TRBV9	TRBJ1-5	ASSVAPGQPQH
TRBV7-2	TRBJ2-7	ASSLVGLTYEQY
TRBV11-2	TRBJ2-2	ASSVRRGRGLNTGELF
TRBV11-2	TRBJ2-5	ASTKTSGGPQETQY
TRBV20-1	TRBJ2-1	SAENPGTGVFNEQF
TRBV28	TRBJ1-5	ASSRPQISNQPQH
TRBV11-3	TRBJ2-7	ASSLARGSGSYEQY
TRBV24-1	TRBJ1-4	ATSEGTSFATNEKLF
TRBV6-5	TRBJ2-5	ASSYSIGTGGQETQY
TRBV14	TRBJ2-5	ASNRLAQETQY
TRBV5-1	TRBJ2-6	ASSRSGGSGANVLT